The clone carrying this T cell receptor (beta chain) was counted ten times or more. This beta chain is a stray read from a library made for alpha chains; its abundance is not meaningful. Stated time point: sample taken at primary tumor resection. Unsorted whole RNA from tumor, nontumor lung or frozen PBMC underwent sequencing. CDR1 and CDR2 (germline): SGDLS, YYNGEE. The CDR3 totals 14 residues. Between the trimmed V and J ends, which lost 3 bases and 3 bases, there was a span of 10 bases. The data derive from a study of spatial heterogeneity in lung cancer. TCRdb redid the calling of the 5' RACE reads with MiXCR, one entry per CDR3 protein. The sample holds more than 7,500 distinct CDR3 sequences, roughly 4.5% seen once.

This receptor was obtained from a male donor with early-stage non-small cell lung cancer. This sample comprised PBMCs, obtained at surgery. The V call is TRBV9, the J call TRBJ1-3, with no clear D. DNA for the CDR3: TGTGCCAGCAGCGCGAACGGTGTTGGAAACACCATATATTTT. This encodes CASSANGVGNTIYF.